This entry concerns a single T cell receptor (beta chain). The Seattle patients, enrolled during active infection, were followed longitudinally. Here immunoSEQ multiplex PCR was the method, and the copy in TCRdb shows in-frame clones only, minus some. The top ten hold around 5.5% of the sample, which has over 95,000 clones, around 85% seen once. The data were taken from a study of blood T cell repertoires in COVID-19. Background on the study: The cDNA or gDNA used as material had been derived from T cells, B-cell-depleted T cells, or PBMCs.

The CDR3 consists of 14 residues. Germline V CDR1 and CDR2: SGHRS, YFSETQ. Trimming removed 5 bases from V and 3 bases from J; junction bases left unmatched: 4. V gene TRBV5-1 combines with J gene TRBJ1-4, with TRBD1 identical over 7 bases. Material: peripheral blood. This sequence was found in a woman aged 55-70 years with COVID-19, enrolled during active disease. For the CDR3, the DNA is TGCGCCAGCAGTATGGGACAGTCTAATGAAAAACTGTTTTTT. It encodes CASSMGQSNEKLFF.